What follows is one T cell receptor beta chain and its context. Germline lookup yields CDR1 SGDLS and CDR2 YYNGEE. This CDR3 is built from 15 residues. V was cut by 0 bases and J by 8 bases, with 15 bases left in between. The entry originates in a study of human thymus T cells. Generated by immunoSEQ multiplex PCR, the TCRdb table keeps only in-frame clones and is missing some. The repertoire holds around 45,000 clones, around 95% seen once, with approximately 0.17% in the top ten. The TCR was taken from a girl in the first two years of life with a congenital heart defect but otherwise immunologically healthy. V gene TRBV9 combines with J gene TRBJ1-3; D possibly corresponds to TRBD1 (5 bases). Sequencing was performed on blood. CDR3 loop: CASSVAAGRGDTIYF. CDR3 coding DNA: TGTGCCAGCAGCGTAGCTGCAGGGCGAGGGGACACCATATATTTT.